Below, 9 T cell receptor beta chains from the same sample are listed, as sequenced in a study of tumor-infiltrating lymphocytes in localized non-small cell lung cancer. The table came from immunoSEQ multiplex PCR; TCRdb's copy has only in-frame clones and leaves some out. The sample has some 13,000 clones, approximately 74% seen once; the top ten hold approximately 15%. The material sequenced was uninvolved lung tissue not adjacent to the tumor. The receptors come from a human donor with non-small cell lung cancer.

This clone was found once. The chain carries TRBV2 and TRBJ1-1; D perhaps matches TRBD1 (5 bases). Trimming shortened V by 2 bases and J by 5 bases, and 12 bases separated the two germline ends. Germline V lookup: CDR1 SNHLY, CDR2 FYNNEI. CDR3 size: 14 residues. The CDR3 spells CASSEQGPSTEAFF. The CDR3 nucleotides are TGTGCCAGCAGTGAACAGGGTCCTTCGACTGAAGCTTTCTTT.

The chain joins TRBV5-1 to TRBJ2-3; D may match TRBD1 or TRBD2 (5 bases each). This CDR3 spans 14 amino acids. Trimming pared 5 bases from V and 3 bases from J, leaving 13 bases between. The germline CDR1 and CDR2 sequences are SGHRS and YFSETQ. The CDR3 here is CASSSWGPTDTQYF. CDR3 nucleotide sequence: TGCGCCAGCAGTTCTTGGGGACCAACAGATACGCAGTATTTT. Complete variable domain (other parts from reference TRBV5-1 and TRBJ2-3): KAGVTQTPRYLIKTRGQQVTLSCSPISGHRSVSWYQQTPGQGLQFLFEYFSETQRNKGNFPGRFSGRQFSNSRSEMNVSTLELGDSALYLCASSSWGPTDTQYFGPGTRLTVL.

This chain joins TRBV29-1 and TRBJ1-1, with D unclear. V was trimmed by 6 bases and J by 0 bases, leaving 8 bases between them. CDR1 is SQVTM, CDR2 ANQGSEA, per germline. CDR3 length: 12 residues. CDR3 sequence reads: CSVAEMNTEAFF. In nucleotides, the CDR3 is TGCAGCGTCGCCGAAATGAACACTGAAGCTTTCTTT.

The chain employs TRBV28 and TRBJ2-1; D gene unclear. The length of the CDR3 is 14 residues. Germline values: CDR1 MDHEN, CDR2 SYDVKM. V was pared by 3 bases and J by 0 bases, with 6 bases between. CDR3 sequence: CASSFWGSYNEQFF. CDR3 nucleotide sequence: TGTGCCAGCAGTTTTTGGGGCTCCTACAATGAGCAGTTCTTC.

The chain carries TRBV30 and TRBJ1-4, with D maybe TRBD1 (6 bases). From germline, CDR1 is GTSNPN and CDR2 SVGIG (reference sequence). This CDR3 is built from 13 residues. The V gene lost 5 bases and the J gene lost 6 bases, with 13 bases spanning the gap. CDR3 protein: CAWAGSGDEKLFF. Written as DNA, the CDR3 is TGTGCCTGGGCTGGATCAGGGGATGAAAAACTGTTTTTT. Complete variable domain (other parts from reference TRBV30 and TRBJ1-4): SQTIHQWPATLVQPVGSPLSLECTVEGTSNPNLYWYRQAAGRGLQLLFYSVGIGQISSEVPQNLSASRPQDRQFILSSKKLLLSDSGFYLCAWAGSGDEKLFFGSGTQLSVL.

The J gene is TRBJ2-7, the V gene TRBV5-4, with 10 bases matching TRBD1. V was clipped by 4 bases and J by 7 bases; unmatched bases: 8. CDR3 length equals 14 residues. CDR1 is SGHNT, CDR2 YYREEE, per germline (reference sequence). CDR3 region: CASSTRQGAGEQYF. CDR3 nucleotide sequence: TGTGCCAGCAGCACCCGACAGGGGGCGGGGGAGCAGTACTTC.

V and J are TRBV28 and TRBJ1-4; maybe TRBD1 (5 bases). The CDR3 length is 15 residues. Germline V gene sequence: CDR1 MDHEN, CDR2 SYDVKM. V lost 2 bases and J 3 bases, leaving 10 bases between the germline ends. The CDR3 DNA reads TGTGCCAGCAGTTTAGGGGGGATTTCTAATGAAAAACTGTTTTTT. It yields the protein CASSLGGISNEKLFF.

The chain carries TRBV27 and TRBJ1-5; D call uncertain. Germline values: CDR1 MNHEY, CDR2 SMNVEV (reference sequence). The CDR3 has 15 residues. V lost 5 bases and J 0 bases, leaving 11 bases between the germline ends. CDR3 DNA sequence: TGTGCCAGCAGTCAACGGATTTATAGCAATCAGCCCCAGCATTTT. As protein: CASSQRIYSNQPQHF.

This sequence joins TRBV7-3 and TRBJ2-7; D tentatively fits TRBD1 or TRBD2 (5 bases each). CDR1 is SGHTA, CDR2 FQGTGA, per germline. V shed 4 bases and J shed 7 bases, with 14 bases lying between them. CDR3 length equals 13 residues. The CDR3, as DNA: TGTGCCAGCAGCTCCGGACGGGGACGGGAGCAGTACTTC. Its translation is CASSSGRGREQYF. Full variable domain (missing parts from reference TRBV7-3 and TRBJ2-7): GAGVSQTPSNKVTEKGKYVELRCDPISGHTALYWYRQSLGQGPEFLIYFQGTGAADDSGLPNDRFFAVRPEGSVSTLKIQRTERGDSAVYLCASSSGRGREQYFGPGTRLTVT.